Following are 8 T cell receptor beta chains from one sample sequenced in a study of control samples from healthy donors and cancer patients (dated by TCRdb to the early 2020s). Library prep was done by the immunoSEQ multiplex PCR assay. TCRdb's version of the immuneACCESS table is confined to in-frame rearrangements and falls short of the full clone set. An unresolved V gene accounts for under half of the shortfall where checked; the remainder is of unknown origin. This sample is represented by some 82,000 clones; about 79% of them were singletons. The ten largest clonotypes hold more than 9% of the sample. Sequencing was performed on PBMCs. These receptors all come from a man between 60 and 75 years old with head and neck cancer.

The DNA for the CDR3 is TGTGCCAGCAGTGATAGTCTTTTCTATAGCAATCAGCCCCAGCATTTT. Protein product: CASSDSLFYSNQPQHF. The chain is built from TRBV2 and TRBJ1-5, with no clear D. The CDR3 runs to 16 residues. Germline V gives CDR1 SNHLY, CDR2 FYNNEI. Deletions cut 3 bases from V and 0 bases from J, with 12 bases between.

V gene TRBV12-3 or TRBV12-4 combines with J gene TRBJ1-1; no clear D. Deletions cut 8 bases from V and 1 base from J, with 11 bases between. This CDR3 has 13 amino acids. The CDR3 DNA follows: TGTGCCAGCGTCGGGCTGAGGAACACTGAAGCTTTCTTT. Translated, it gives CASVGLRNTEAFF.

This clone was picked up one time. This CDR3 is also generated by other DNA sequences in the sample. This sequence joins TRBV7-8 and TRBJ2-1; D is perhaps TRBD1 (7 bases). CDR1 is SGHVS and CDR2 is FQNEAQ in the germline V gene. Deletions cut 1 base from V and 10 bases from J, with 17 bases between. The CDR3 is 15 amino acids. The CDR3 DNA reads as TGTGCCAGCAGCTTAGTTGGAGGGGGCCTTGTCGAGCAGTTCTTC. Translated, it gives CASSLVGGGLVEQFF.

This chain connects TRBV6-4 to TRBJ2-3; possibly TRBD1 or TRBD2 for D (6 bases each). In germline, CDR1 is MRHNA, CDR2 SNTAGT. The CDR3 is made up of 15 amino acids. Between the trimmed V and J ends, which lost 3 bases and 1 base, there was a span of 11 bases. CDR3 DNA: TGTGCCAGCAGTGAACAGGGCGGGGGCACAGATACGCAGTATTTT. This translates into CASSEQGGGTDTQYF.

The rearrangement joins TRBV12-5 to TRBJ1-1; D is uncertain. V lost 6 bases to trimming and J lost 1 base, with 6 bases between them. Per germline, CDR1 LGHNT and CDR2 FRNRAP. The CDR3 contains 12 residues. The CDR3 here is CASGPENTEAFF. The CDR3 DNA sequence: TGTGCTAGTGGCCCGGAGAACACTGAAGCTTTCTTT. Using reference TRBV12-5 and TRBJ1-1 for the parts outside the CDR3, the full variable domain is DARVTQTPRHKVTEMGQEVTMRCQPILGHNTVFWYRQTMMQGLELLAYFRNRAPLDDSGMPKDRFSAEMPDATLATLKIQPSEPRDSAVYFCASGPENTEAFFGQGTRLTVV.

The rearrangement links TRBV18 to TRBJ2-7; D not resolved. The V and J ends lost 3 bases and 4 bases respectively, with 10 bases between them. Germline V lookup: CDR1 KGHSH, CDR2 LQKENI. CDR3 length: 13 residues. The CDR3 bases are TGTGCCAGCTCACCCGTGGGTACGTACGAGCAGTACTTC. Residues: CASSPVGTYEQYF.

On this clone: This specimen includes other DNA sequences encoding the same CDR3. The rearrangement joins TRBV7-8 to TRBJ2-3; D ambiguous. With 8 bases removed from V and 0 bases from J, the gap between germline ends came to 15 bases. The CDR3 runs 15 residues. Germline values: CDR1 SGHVS, CDR2 FQNEAQ. As DNA, the CDR3 is TGTGCCAGCTCCTTGAGGCCAGTCAGCACAGATACGCAGTATTTT. Its translation: CASSLRPVSTDTQYF.

This clone was observed a few times. The CDR3 spells CASSRRDRGPTF. In DNA form, the CDR3 reads TGTGCCAGTAGTAGGAGGGACAGGGGCCCGACCTTC. The rearrangement links TRBV19 to TRBJ1-2, with TRBD1 matching 10 bases. The V and J ends lost 4 bases and 14 bases, in that order; junction bases with no gene match: 7. Germline CDR1 and CDR2: LNHDA and SQIVND (reference sequence). The CDR3 is 12 residues long. Full variable domain (remainder filled in from reference TRBV19 and TRBJ1-2): DGGITQSPKYLFRKEGQNVTLSCEQNLNHDAMYWYRQDPGQGLRLIYYSQIVNDFQKGDIAEGYSVSREKKESFPLTVTSAQKNPTAFYLCASSRRDRGPTFGSGTRLTVV.